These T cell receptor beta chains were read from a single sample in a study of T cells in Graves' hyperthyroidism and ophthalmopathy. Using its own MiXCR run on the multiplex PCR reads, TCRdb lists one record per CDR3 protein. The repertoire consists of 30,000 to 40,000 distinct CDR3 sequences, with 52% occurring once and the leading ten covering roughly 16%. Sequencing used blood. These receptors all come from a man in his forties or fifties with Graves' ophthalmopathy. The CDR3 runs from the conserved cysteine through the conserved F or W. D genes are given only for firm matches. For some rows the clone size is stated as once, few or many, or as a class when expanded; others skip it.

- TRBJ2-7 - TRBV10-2 TGCGCCAGCAGTGAGTCGTGCTCCTACGAGCAGTACTTC CASSESCSYEQYF
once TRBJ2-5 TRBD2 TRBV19 TGTGCCAGCAGCACCCATAGCGGGGAGCAGACCCAGTACTTC CASSTHSGEQTQYF
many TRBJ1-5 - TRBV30 TGTGCCTGGAGAACGATCTGTCAGCCCCAGCATTTT CAWRTICQPQHF
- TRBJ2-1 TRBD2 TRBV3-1 TGTGCCAGCAGCCCCCCGTGGCCCCCTAGCGGGAGCTCCTACAATGAGCAGTTCTTC CASSPPWPPSGSSYNEQFF
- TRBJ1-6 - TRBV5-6 TGTGCCAGCAGCTTGGCCGTCAATTCACCCCTCCACTTT CASSLAVNSPLHF
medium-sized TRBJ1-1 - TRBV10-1 TGCGCCAGCAGTGAAGGGGAGCTGGCTGAAGCTTTCTTT CASSEGELAEAFF
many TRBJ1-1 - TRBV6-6 TGTGCCAGCACCCTAAACACAATGGGACATGAAGCTTTCTTT CASTLNTMGHEAFF
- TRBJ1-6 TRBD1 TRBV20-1 TGCAGTGTCGGGGACAGGGCGTCAAATTCACCCCTCCACTTT CSVGDRASNSPLHF
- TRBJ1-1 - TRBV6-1 TGTGCCAGCAGTGAGGCGGGGATAAGCGGGAACACTGAAGCTTTCTTT CASSEAGISGNTEAFF
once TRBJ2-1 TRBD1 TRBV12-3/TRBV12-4 TGTGCCAGCAGTTTACAAGGACAGGGAGACAATGAGCAGCTCTTC CASSLQGQGDNEQLF
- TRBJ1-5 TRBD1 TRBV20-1 TGCAGTGCTAGAGAAGACAGGGGCAATCAGCCCCAGCATTTT CSAREDRGNQPQHF
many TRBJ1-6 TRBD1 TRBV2 TGTGCCAGCGGGGACAGCCGGCGGAGCTCCTATAATTCACCCCTCCACTTT CASGDSRRSSYNSPLHF
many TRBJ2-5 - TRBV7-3 TGTGCCAGCAGCAATGGGGTGGGGGGAAGGGAGACCCAGTACTTC CASSNGVGGRETQYF
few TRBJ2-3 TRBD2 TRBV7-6 TGTGCCAGCAGCCCGGGACTAGGGGTCGATACGCAGTATTTT CASSPGLGVDTQYF
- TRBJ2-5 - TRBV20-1 TGCAGTGCTGGGATTGACGGCGGAGAGACCCAGTACTTC CSAGIDGGETQYF
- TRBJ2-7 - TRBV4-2 TGTGCCAGCAGCCAGAGCGTTTCGGGGGAGACCTGCGAGCGGTACTTC CASSQSVSGETCERYF
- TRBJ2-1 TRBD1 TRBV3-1 TGTGCCAGCAGCCGCAGGACAGGGGGCAATGAGCAGTTCTTC CASSRRTGGNEQFF
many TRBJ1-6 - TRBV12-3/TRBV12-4 TGTGCCAGCAGGGCGGGACCTCCTAATTCACCCCTCCACTTT CASRAGPPNSPLHF
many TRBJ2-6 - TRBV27 TGTGCCAGCAGTTTTATGACGAGGGGTAGGCGGGCCAACGTCCTGACTTTC CASSFMTRGRRANVLTF
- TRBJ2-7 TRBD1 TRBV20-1 TGCAGTGCTAGAGATCAAGGGACAGAGTCCTACGAGCAGTACTTC CSARDQGTESYEQYF
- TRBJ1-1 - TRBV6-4 TGTGCCAGCGGGAGAGTCTGGGCGGAGAACACTGAAGCTTTCTTT CASGRVWAENTEAFF
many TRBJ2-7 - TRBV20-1 TGCAGTGCTAGAGACAGGGCTTTTGGTCGCGAGCAGTACTTC CSARDRAFGREQYF
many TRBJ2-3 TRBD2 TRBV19 TGTGCCAGCCGGGCGGGGGGGCCGGATACGCAGTATTTT CASRAGGPDTQYF
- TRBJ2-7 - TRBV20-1 TGCAGTGCTAGTCGTCCGGGGGTCAACGAGCAGTACTTC CSASRPGVNEQYF
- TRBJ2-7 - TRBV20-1 TGCAGCTTACAGCCTTACGAGCAGTACTTC CSLQPYEQYF
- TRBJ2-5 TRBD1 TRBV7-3 TGTGCCAGCAGCTTATTTGACAGGGGTGAGACCCAGTACTTC CASSLFDRGETQYF
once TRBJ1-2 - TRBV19 TGTGCCAGTAGTGCCAGACTAGCGTATGGCTACACCTTC CASSARLAYGYTF
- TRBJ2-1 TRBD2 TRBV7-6 TGTGCCAGCAGCTTACGACTAGCGGGATACAGGGGCAAGGAGCAGTTCTTC CASSLRLAGYRGKEQFF
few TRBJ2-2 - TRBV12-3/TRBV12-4 TGTGCCAGCAGTTTAGGGGAGCTGTTTTTT CASSLGELFF
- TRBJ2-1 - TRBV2 TGTGCCAGCAGTGAAGCGCTAGGGGACAATGAGCAGTTCTTC CASSEALGDNEQFF
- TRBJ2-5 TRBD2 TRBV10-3 TGTGCCATCAGTCAGCGGGGGGGCCAAGAGACCCAGTACTTC CAISQRGGQETQYF